A single sample is the source of the 3 T cell receptor beta chains below, sequenced in a study of T cells in localized non-small cell lung cancer. Some clones are missing from TCRdb's copy, which holds only in-frame ones; the method was immunoSEQ multiplex PCR. The sample records 130,000 or so clones, 80% to 90% being singletons. The sequencing used peripheral blood, collected before any cancer treatment. The receptors stem from a female donor of 60 years or more with stage I lung adenocarcinoma.

V is TRBV29-1 and J is TRBJ1-2; D call uncertain. Per the germline V gene, CDR1 is SQVTM and CDR2 is ANQGSEA. This CDR3 region has 14 residues. Trimming took 6 bases from V and 4 from J, leaving 18 bases between them. The CDR3: CSVPRRGLGYGYTF. DNA for the CDR3: TGCAGCGTCCCAAGGCGAGGGTTGGGCTATGGCTACACCTTC.

This rearrangement joins TRBV4-1 to TRBJ2-7, with D hard to call. The CDR3 contains 13 residues. Germline V gene data show CDR1 as MGHRA and CDR2 as YSYEKL. Trimming took 2 bases from V and 5 from J, leaving 10 bases between them. The CDR3 nucleotides read TGCGCCAGCAGCCAATACGCAGCGAACGAGCAGTACTTC. Its protein is CASSQYAANEQYF.

Comments on this clone: Compared with germline, one end of the junction differs, possibly owing to a read error. The genes are TRBV7-7 and TRBJ2-5, with 11 bases lining up with TRBD1. This CDR3 comprises 16 residues. The germline V gene has CDR1 SSHAT and CDR2 FNYEAQ (reference sequence). This CDR3 reads CASSFSRTGGVETQYF. The CDR3 DNA reads as TGTGCTAGCAGCTTCTCTAGGACAGGGGGCGTGGAGACCCAGTACTTC.